The text below deals with one T cell receptor beta chain. What it binds is unknown. The data were taken from a study of beta chain features in type 1 diabetes. Study context: All samples together contributed almost 110,000,000 sorted cells for examination. Study-wide points: Naive, central memory and regulatory TCRB repertoires appeared more similar among patients than healthy donors.

All of the isolated RNA was reverse transcribed, so expressed TCRB transcripts were sequenced. Profiling relied on immunoSEQ multiplex PCR, and the TCRdb table lists in-frame clones only, not all of them. The repertoire holds about 350,000 clones, with around 19% as singletons. The CDR3 runs 14 residues. Germline V gene data show CDR1 as MGHRA and CDR2 as YSYEKL. The ends were cut back, 0 bases at V and 4 bases at J, with 9 bases in the middle. The clonotype comes from a woman aged 18-29 years in good health. This chain joins TRBV4-1 and TRBJ1-2; D unresolved. Material for sequencing was naive CD4+ T cells from blood. This CDR3 is CASSQEGDLYGYTF. The CDR3 DNA reads TGCGCCAGCAGCCAAGAGGGAGACCTCTATGGCTACACCTTC.